Below, one T cell receptor (beta chain) is given with its context. Its antigen is still unknown. No quality values exist for individual bases; no much larger clone is one base distant. Reading the germline V gene (reference sequence) gives CDR1 MNHEY and CDR2 SMNVEV. The CDR3 numbers 18 residues from cysteine through phenylalanine. The sequence is cut down to CDR3 DNA, 54 bases in frame from base 1. Germline trimming: 7 bases from V, 0 bases from J; junction bases outside gene matches: 16. These data are taken from a study of control samples from healthy donors and cancer patients (dated by TCRdb to the early 2020s). Library preparation employed the immunoSEQ multiplex PCR assay. TCRdb took over this immuneACCESS table, retaining in-frame rearrangements with V and J assigned. Such tables are incomplete; in checked studies, under half of the missing clones stem from an unresolved V gene, and the remainder is unexplained. For this sample the table gives about 170,000 clones, of which roughly 91% were detected only once. The ten most abundant clones make up approximately 1.5% of the sample.

Here the chain combines TRBV27 and TRBJ1-1, and TRBD1 aligns with 8 junction nucleotides. The sample consisted of blood. This clonotype was sampled from a young woman in good health. The CDR3 reads CASNFLDRGRGVNTEAFF. The sequenced DNA is TGTGCCAGCAACTTCCTTGACAGGGGAAGGGGGGTGAACACTGAAGCTTTCTTT.